The text below deals with one TCR beta chain. It has no known antigen specificity. No base qualities exist here, and no much larger clone lies one base off it. The germline V gene encodes CDR1 GTSNPN and CDR2 SVGIG (reference sequence). Taken from cysteine to phenylalanine, the CDR3 has 17 residues. Just the 51-base CDR3 DNA is kept, in frame starting at base 1. V is pruned by 1 base and J by 1 base, leaving 10 bases of the junction without a gene match. The library was generated by the immunoSEQ multiplex PCR assay. As stored in TCRdb, this immuneACCESS dataset retains in-frame rearrangements with V and J assigned. A fraction of the clones does not appear; measured against another copy, unresolved V genes explain less than half of the discrepancy, and the remainder lacks a known reason. This sample holds 84,000 or so clones; about 94% were observed only once. The top ten clones comprise roughly 2.5% of the sample.

This sample is drawn from a study of T cell changes during pregnancy in multiple sclerosis (dated by TCRdb to between 2018 and 2021). At the level of the whole study: The study examined how the T cell repertoire changed over the course of pregnancy in women with multiple sclerosis.

The specimen comprised peripheral blood, sampled in the third trimester of pregnancy. The chain was built from TRBV30 and TRBJ1-2; 9 junctional bases match TRBD1. The TCR sequence derives from a female donor with multiple sclerosis, enrolled in a pregnancy study. The CDR3 has the sequence CAWSAWDRVEGNYGYTF. The nucleotide sequence reads as follows: TGTGCCTGGAGTGCCTGGGACAGGGTGGAGGGTAACTATGGCTACACCTTC.